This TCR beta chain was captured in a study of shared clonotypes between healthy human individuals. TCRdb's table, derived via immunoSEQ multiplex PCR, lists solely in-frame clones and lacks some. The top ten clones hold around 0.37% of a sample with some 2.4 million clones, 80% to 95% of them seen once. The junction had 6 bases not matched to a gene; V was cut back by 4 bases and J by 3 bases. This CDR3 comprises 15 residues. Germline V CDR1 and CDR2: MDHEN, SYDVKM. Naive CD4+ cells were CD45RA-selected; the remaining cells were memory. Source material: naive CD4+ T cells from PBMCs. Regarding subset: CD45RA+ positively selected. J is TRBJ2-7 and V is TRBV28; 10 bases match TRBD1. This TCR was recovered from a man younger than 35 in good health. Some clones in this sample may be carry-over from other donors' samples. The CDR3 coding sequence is TGTGCCAGCAGTTCCCCCGGGACAGGGGTCTACGAGCAGTACTTC. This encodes CASSSPGTGVYEQYF. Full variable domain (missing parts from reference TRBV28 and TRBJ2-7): DVKVTQSSRYLVKRTGEKVFLECVQDMDHENMFWYRQDPGLGLRLIYFSYDVKMKEKGDIPEGYSVSREKKERFSLILESASTNQTSMYLCASSSPGTGVYEQYFGPGTRLTVT.